This T cell receptor beta chain originates from a study of shared clonotypes between healthy human individuals (dated by TCRdb to 2020 to 2021). Regarding the complete study: The cohort comprised a couple of women and a few men aged 18 to 49 years. For each donor, CD4 naive and CD4 memory were each given three plates, CD8 naive was given two plates, and CD8 memory was given one plate. The study deeply sequenced blood TCR repertoires of five healthy adults to estimate repertoire size and the extent of clonotype sharing between individuals. Libraries were prepared and TCR repertoires were sequenced by different laboratories using diverse techniques, in order to increase sequencing depth and limit assay-specific biases. Per donor, leukapheresis produced somewhere between about 0.94 and 10 billion PBMCs. The paper as a whole reports these results and caveats: Pairwise subsampling indicated that sequencing depth was expected to affect the degree of clonotype sharing among donors. Sampling was restricted to blood, and TCR repertoires in tissues likely differ from the TCR repertoires found in blood. When several donors were compared, the shared fraction of clonotypes was about 5% for naive CD4, roughly 3.3% for naive CD8, more than 2% for memory CD4, and less than 0.5% for memory CD8. Estimated clonotype richness was generally larger for naive than for memory subsets. Because the study included only a small number of donors, the genetic and exposure-history diversity represented was limited. Rarefaction of sorted-subset datasets indicated incomplete sequencing despite the large sequencing depth. Clonotypes shared by all four sorted-subset donors showed higher generation probabilities than non-shared clonotypes.

The donors were healthy, HIV-negative adults who had no recently reported acute infections or vaccinations. Every donor was a Caucasian adult living in Nashville, Tennessee, USA. CD4+ T cells were enriched through magnetic negative selection, after which naive cells were positively selected on CD45RA and the remaining negative fraction served as the memory subset. Blood was collected by leukapheresis, and PBMCs were isolated by Ficoll-Histopaque density gradient centrifugation and then cryopreserved in liquid nitrogen vapor phase. Analytical flow cytometry was used to check the purity and quantity of every magnetically sorted T cell population. Each sorted fraction had its genomic DNA isolated and then quantified by UV absorbance on a Nanodrop 2000c. As concerns this clone: This clone's antigen is unknown. No base-level quality is on record; no much larger clone is a single base apart.

TCR CDR3 regions were amplified from genomic DNA by multiplex PCR using the deep immunoSEQ assay. Extracted genomic DNA from each cell subset was spread evenly across all wells of several immunoSEQ 96-well plates, with each plate serving as a replicate. For sorted subsets, each replicate PCR was loaded with around 220 ng genomic DNA, equivalent to some 27,000 T cell genomes. Purified libraries were quantified with a Qubit 3.0 fluorometer, sized on a Bioanalyzer 2100, and re-quantified with the KAPA Library Quantification kit. Each immunoSEQ 96-well plate was sequenced on its own single-read 150-cycle Illumina NextSeq 550 flow cell. In the source study's methods: Because only junctional sequences without quality scores were contained in the immunoSEQ output, filtering matching that applied to full-length reads could not be performed. Sequences were annotated with PyIR, a Python wrapper for IgBLAST v1.9, and V/J genes and CDR3 were assigned using IMGT germline references. Reads were removed for weak V/J assignments (E-value above 1e-6), missing CDR3, stop codons, out-of-frame junctions, or ambiguous translated residues. A V3J clonotype was defined by an identical inferred V gene, J gene, and CDR3 amino acid sequence. Percentage overlap between repertoires was computed as shared unique clonotypes divided by the size of the smaller repertoire. Repertoire richness was assessed with RTK rarefaction, the Chao1 estimator, and Recon v2.1 estimates of unobserved clonotypes. Generation probabilities for all TCRbeta clonotypes obtained by the gDNA method from several donors were computed using OLGA. The immuneACCESS repertoire file appears here via TCRdb, limited to in-frame rearrangements. These files lack a portion of the clones; in checked studies, under half of the deficit traces to unresolved V genes, and the cause of the others is not known. V and J calls and clone size are given by that table; D and trimming were obtained from the DNA. This sample comprises hundreds of thousands of clones, approximately 75% of them detected only once. The top ten clonotypes cover approximately 1.8% of the sample.

Including the terminal cysteine and phenylalanine, the CDR3 comprises 15 residues. CDR3 DNA is the only sequence kept; it has 45 bases, read in frame from the first base. CDR1 and CDR2, looked up from the germline V gene (reference sequence), are GTSNPN and SVGIG. The trim is 3 bases for V and 0 bases for J, with a gap of 15 bases between the germline ends. The rearrangement joined TRBV30 to TRBJ2-7; 6 matching bases give a weak D call of TRBD2. The sequenced sample was memory CD4+ T cells sorted from blood. Sample cell subset or site, as interpreted from the label and publication: CD45RA-negative fraction. This clonotype was obtained from a woman between 25 and 40 years old in good health. The bases read TGTGCCTGGAGCCCTACTAGCCTTAGCTCCTACGAGCAGTACTTC. This translates into CAWSPTSLSSYEQYF.